The source of this T cell receptor (beta chain) is a study of blood T cells in healthy people across ages. A second about 7 to 12 cycle PCR used barcoded and J-beta primers. Each cDNA molecule, via a template-switch adaptor with 12 random nucleotides, was tagged. TCRdb used MiXCR to reprocess the 5' RACE reads, holding one entry per CDR3 protein. The data show 650,000 to 800,000 distinct CDR3 sequences, approximately 52% seen once. Regarding this clonotype: Its antigen is still unknown.

J was trimmed by 5 bases and V by 6 bases; bases with no gene match: 9. The CDR3 extends over 14 amino acids. In germline, CDR1 is MNHEY, CDR2 SMNVEV (reference sequence). Drawing of peripheral blood yielded roughly 9.3 milliliters from each donor. Study-level points and caveats: The CMV status of each donor remained undetermined, and this could have confounded shifts in expanded clonotypes.

Sequences were obtained from blood. This chain uses TRBV27 with TRBJ2-5; 7 bases are shared with TRBD1. This sequence was found in a woman older than 75 in good health. The CDR3 sequence is CASRPQNRGETQYF. The CDR3 region has the DNA TGTGCCAGCAGACCCCAGAACAGGGGTGAGACCCAGTACTTC.